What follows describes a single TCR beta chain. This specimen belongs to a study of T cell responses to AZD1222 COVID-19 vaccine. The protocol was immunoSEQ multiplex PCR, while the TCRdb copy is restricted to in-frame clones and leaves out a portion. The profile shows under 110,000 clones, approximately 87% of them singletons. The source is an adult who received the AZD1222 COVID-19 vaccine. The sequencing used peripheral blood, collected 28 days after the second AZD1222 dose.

The CDR3 protein is CSDGGLLNTEAFF. CDR3 nucleotides: TGCAGCGATGGGGGACTCCTAAACACTGAAGCTTTCTTT. The chain carries TRBV29-1 and TRBJ1-1, with a tentative D call TRBD1 (5 bases). The CDR3 spans 13 residues. With 7 bases removed from V and 2 bases from J, the gap between germline ends came to 14 bases. Germline V gene data show CDR1 as SQVTM and CDR2 as ANQGSEA.